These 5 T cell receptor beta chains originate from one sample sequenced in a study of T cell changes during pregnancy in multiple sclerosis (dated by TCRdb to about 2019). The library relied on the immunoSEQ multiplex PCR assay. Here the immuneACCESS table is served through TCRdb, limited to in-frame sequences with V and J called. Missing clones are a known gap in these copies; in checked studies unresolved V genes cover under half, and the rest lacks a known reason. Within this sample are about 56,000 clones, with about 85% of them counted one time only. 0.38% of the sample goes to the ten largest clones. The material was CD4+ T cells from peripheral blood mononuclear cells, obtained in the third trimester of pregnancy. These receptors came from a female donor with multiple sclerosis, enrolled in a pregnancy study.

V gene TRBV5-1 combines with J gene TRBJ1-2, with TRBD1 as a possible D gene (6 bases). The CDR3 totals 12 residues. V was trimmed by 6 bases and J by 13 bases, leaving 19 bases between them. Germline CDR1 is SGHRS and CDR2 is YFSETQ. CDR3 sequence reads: CASTQGMGPITF. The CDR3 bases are TGCGCCAGCACCCAGGGGATGGGTCCCATCACCTTC.

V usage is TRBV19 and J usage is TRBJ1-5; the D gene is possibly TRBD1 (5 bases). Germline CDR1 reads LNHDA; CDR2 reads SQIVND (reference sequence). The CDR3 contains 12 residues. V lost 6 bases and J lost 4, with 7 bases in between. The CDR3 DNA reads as TGTGCCAGTAGCTACAGGAATCAGCCCCAGCATTTT. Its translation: CASSYRNQPQHF.

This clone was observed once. Here the CDR3 reads CASSLQGSPIQETQYF. The DNA of the CDR3 is TGTGCCAGCAGTTTACAGGGATCCCCGATCCAAGAGACCCAGTACTTC. This chain connects TRBV6-6 to TRBJ2-5, with D tentatively TRBD1 (6 bases). Germline CDR1 reads MNHNY; CDR2 reads SVGAGI (reference sequence). The CDR3 spans 16 residues. Trimming cost V 4 bases and J 1 base, with 16 bases left between them.

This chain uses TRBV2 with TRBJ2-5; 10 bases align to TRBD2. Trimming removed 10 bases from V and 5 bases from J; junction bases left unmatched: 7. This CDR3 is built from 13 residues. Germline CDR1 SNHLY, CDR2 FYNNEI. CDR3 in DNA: TGTGCCACCCAGCGGGGGGGCTTGGAGACCCAGTACTTC. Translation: CATQRGGLETQYF.

This chain's CDR3 is CASSLELAGSTDTQYF. In DNA, the CDR3 is TGTGCCAGCAGCTTAGAGCTAGCGGGGAGCACAGATACGCAGTATTTT. The chain carries TRBV11-2 and TRBJ2-3, with TRBD2 identical over 9 bases. Germline-derived CDR1 and CDR2 are SGHAT and FQNNGV. CDR3 length: 16 residues. V trimming: 0 bases; J trimming: 0 bases; junction bases outside the gene matches: 1. Full variable domain (missing parts from reference TRBV11-2 and TRBJ2-3): EAGVAQSPRYKIIEKRQSVAFWCNPISGHATLYWYQQILGQGPKLLIQFQNNGVVDDSQLPKDRFSAERLKGVDSTLKIQPAKLEDSAVYLCASSLELAGSTDTQYFGPGTRLTVL.